What follows is one TCR beta chain and its context. The antigen remains unidentified. The data originate from a study of T cell responses to AZD1222 COVID-19 vaccine. Study-wide findings and caveats: The donor cohort was predominantly white British with a female majority, and clonal diversity may have been underestimated. Receipt of two AZD1222 doses was followed by a rise in Spike-specific TCR breadth and depth.

Per the germline V gene, CDR1 is SGHRS and CDR2 is YFSETQ. Between the trimmed V and J ends, which lost 4 bases and 1 base, there was a span of 18 bases. CDR3 length equals 16 residues. Generated by immunoSEQ multiplex PCR, the TCRdb table keeps only in-frame clones and is missing some. The sample yields fewer than 300,000 clones, more than 85% seen once. The input for sequencing was peripheral blood, taken on day 0 of AZD1222 vaccination. The genes are TRBV5-1 and TRBJ2-7, with unresolved D. This TCR was sampled from an adult in good health. The CDR3: CASSRLAGHGSYEQYF. DNA for the CDR3: TGCGCCAGCAGCCGACTCGCAGGCCACGGATCCTACGAGCAGTACTTC. Based on the CDR3 plus reference TRBV5-1 and TRBJ2-7, the full variable domain is KAGVTQTPRYLIKTRGQQVTLSCSPISGHRSVSWYQQTPGQGLQFLFEYFSETQRNKGNFPGRFSGRQFSNSRSEMNVSTLELGDSALYLCASSRLAGHGSYEQYFGPGTRLTVT.